The 27 T cell receptor beta chains listed next were all sequenced from one sample in a study of technical replicates of blood from a few donors. Clones were read by immunoSEQ multiplex PCR, and TCRdb kept only the in-frame ones, dropping some. The data show over 65,000 clones, roughly 96% seen once. Sequences were obtained from T cells isolated from PBMCs. The receptors originated from a human donor in good health.

The V and J genes are TRBV5-1 and TRBJ2-3, with TRBD2 matching over 13 bases. The CDR3 consists of 16 residues. Germline loops: CDR1 SGHRS, CDR2 YFSETQ. V was pared by 4 bases and J by 2 bases, with 4 bases of the junction left unmatched. The CDR3 DNA reads as TGCGCCAGCAGCGGGGGACTAGCGGGACACACAGATACGCAGTATTTT. Amino acids: CASSGGLAGHTDTQYF.

J is TRBJ2-6 and V is TRBV14, with D maybe TRBD1 (6 bases). This CDR3 has 19 residues. Germline V CDR1 and CDR2: SGHDN, FVKESK. Between the trimmed V and J ends, which lost 1 base and 0 bases, there was a span of 16 bases. The CDR3 bases are TGTGCCAGCAGCCAAGTTGGGACAAACCGTTACTCTGGGGCCAACGTCCTGACTTTC. Residues: CASSQVGTNRYSGANVLTF.

The table lists this clone with a few counts. Other DNA variants within this sample encode the same CDR3. CDR3: CASSRGSYEQYF. In DNA, the CDR3 is TGTGCCAGCAGTAGAGGCTCCTACGAGCAGTACTTC. The chain joins TRBV6-5 to TRBJ2-7; D is ambiguous. Trimming took off 5 bases at V and 0 bases at J, with 5 bases between the two ends. The CDR3 is 12 amino acids. Germline lookup yields CDR1 MNHEY and CDR2 SVGAGI.

This clone occurred once. V and J are TRBV19 and TRBJ2-2, with 8 bases lining up with TRBD1. After removal of 3 bases from V and 8 bases from J, the junction contained 5 bases not matched to a gene. This CDR3 has 14 amino acids. Germline loops: CDR1 LNHDA, CDR2 SQIVND (reference sequence). The CDR3 nucleotides read TGTGCCAGTAGTATGGACAGGGTCTTAGGGGAGCTGTTTTTT. This translates into CASSMDRVLGELFF.

The V gene is TRBV30, the J gene TRBJ1-1; 9 bases match TRBD1. The CDR3 sequence is 17 residues long. CDR1 and CDR2 (germline): GTSNPN, SVGIG (reference sequence). J lost 4 bases, V lost 5 bases, and 17 bases had no gene match. The CDR3 loop reads CAWAQGQGMVGGTEAFF. CDR3 nucleotide sequence: TGTGCCTGGGCGCAGGGACAGGGAATGGTAGGAGGCACTGAAGCTTTCTTT.

The sample holds one count of this clone. The chain recombines TRBV4-1 with TRBJ1-2, with D unresolved. The germline V and J ends were trimmed by 4 bases and 3 bases, with 15 bases remaining between them. Looked up from germline, CDR1 is MGHRA and CDR2 is YSYEKL. The CDR3 has 15 amino acids. For the CDR3, the DNA is TGCGCCAGCAGCCCGGTAGCCCTTGGTGACTATGGCTACACCTTC. It yields the protein CASSPVALGDYGYTF.

The chain combines TRBV6-5 with TRBJ1-1; 7 nucleotides match TRBD1. The ends lost 6 bases at V and 7 bases at J; junction bases unmatched: 2. From germline, CDR1 is MNHEY and CDR2 SVGAGI. The length of the CDR3 is 11 residues. For the CDR3, the DNA is TGTGCCAGCAGCCGGACAGGTGAAGCTTTCTTT. The encoded protein is CASSRTGEAFF.

This clone is a singleton in its sample. The chain recombines TRBV10-3 with TRBJ2-7, with 10 bases lining up with TRBD2. This CDR3 comprises 15 residues. Germline V gene lookup returns CDR1 ENHRY and CDR2 SYGVKD. The V gene end was trimmed by 5 bases and the J gene end by 5 bases; junction bases not matched to a gene: 9. The CDR3 DNA is TGTGCCATCAGTCCGATAGCGGGAGGAACGAACGAGCAGTACTTC. It codes for CAISPIAGGTNEQYF.

This chain connects TRBV5-6 to TRBJ2-7, with TRBD2 identical over 13 bases. Germline CDR1 is SGHDT and CDR2 is YYEEEE. This CDR3 has 17 amino acids. V gave up 5 bases and J gave up 3 bases; unmatched junction bases: 11. CDR3 amino acids: CASSFGLAGVVGYEQYF. Written as DNA, the CDR3 is TGTGCCAGCAGTTTCGGACTAGCGGGAGTCGTAGGCTACGAGCAGTACTTC. Looking up the rest from reference TRBV5-6 and TRBJ2-7 gives the full variable domain: DAGVTQSPTHLIKTRGQQVTLRCSPKSGHDTVSWYQQALGQGPQFIFQYYEEEERQRGNFPDRFSGHQFPNYSSELNVNALLLGDSALYLCASSFGLAGVVGYEQYFGPGTRLTVT.

J is TRBJ2-7 and V is TRBV29-1, with 9 nucleotides matching TRBD2. Per the germline V gene, CDR1 is SQVTM and CDR2 is ANQGSEA. Trimming at V came to 1 base and at J to 5 bases, leaving 18 bases not matched to a gene. The CDR3 runs 18 residues. The CDR3 DNA is TGCAGCGTTGAAGGGTTTGCGAGTGCGGGAGGGCGTGGAGACGAGCAGTACTTC. Its translation: CSVEGFASAGGRGDEQYF.

V gene TRBV4-2 combines with J gene TRBJ2-1; weak D call: TRBD2 (6 bases). Deletions cut 0 bases from V and 3 bases from J, with 15 bases between. CDR1 LGHNA and CDR2 YNFKEQ come from the germline V gene. CDR3 length: 17 amino acids. For the CDR3, the DNA is TGTGCCAGCAGCCAAGATCGGGGCGGGGTTCTCTACAATGAGCAGTTCTTC. It specifies CASSQDRGGVLYNEQFF.

The chain uses TRBV29-1 and TRBJ1-3; 7 nucleotides match TRBD1. Germline trimming cut 4 bases from V and 0 bases from J; bases unmatched to any gene: 12. The CDR3 loop spans 17 amino acids. From germline, CDR1 is SQVTM and CDR2 ANQGSEA. In DNA, the CDR3 is TGCAGCGTTGGCAAACAGGGGCATCCCCTCTCTGGAAACACCATATATTTT. Its protein is CSVGKQGHPLSGNTIYF.

The chain recombines TRBV30 with TRBJ2-7; 9 bases align to TRBD1. CDR3 length equals 14 residues. V dropped 1 base and J dropped 6; count of bases not matched to a gene: 7. Germline V gene lookup returns CDR1 GTSNPN and CDR2 SVGIG (reference sequence). This CDR3 reads CAWSAGTGKTEQYF. Here the CDR3 DNA reads TGTGCCTGGAGTGCCGGGACAGGGAAGACCGAGCAGTACTTC.

This chain uses TRBV7-8 with TRBJ2-7; 7 nucleotides line up with TRBD1. J was trimmed by 4 bases and V by 3 bases; bases with no gene match: 6. Germline V gene sequence: CDR1 SGHVS, CDR2 FQNEAQ. The CDR3 consists of 14 residues. CDR3 sequence (DNA): TGTGCCAGCAGCTTCCCGGGACAGCAATACGAGCAGTACTTC. Residues: CASSFPGQQYEQYF.

The genes are TRBV19 and TRBJ2-7, with D unclear. Germline V gene data show CDR1 as LNHDA and CDR2 as SQIVND (reference sequence). The CDR3 contains 15 residues. V shed 7 bases and J shed 3 bases, with 19 bases lying between them. As DNA, the CDR3 is TGTGCCAGTACTCCAAGCCGCGCCGGTCTCTACGAGCAGTACTTC. The encoded protein is CASTPSRAGLYEQYF.

This chain joins TRBV4-1 and TRBJ2-5, with D possibly being TRBD2 (6 bases). With 0 bases removed from V and 4 bases from J, the gap between germline ends came to 21 bases. Germline CDR1 is MGHRA and CDR2 is YSYEKL. The CDR3 is made up of 18 amino acids. For the CDR3, the DNA is TGCGCCAGCAGCCAAGATCGGGGCGGGGCAGGCGTAGGAGAGACCCAGTACTTC. Translated, it gives CASSQDRGGAGVGETQYF.

The chain carries TRBV13 and TRBJ2-3; TRBD1 matches at 7 bases. The V and J ends lost 5 bases and 2 bases, in that order; junction bases with no gene match: 7. CDR3 size: 15 residues. Germline loops: CDR1 PRHDT, CDR2 FYEKMQ (reference sequence). CDR3 sequence (DNA): TGTGCCAGCAGCCACTACAGGGGCGACACAGATACGCAGTATTTT. It encodes CASSHYRGDTDTQYF.

V usage is TRBV7-3 and J usage is TRBJ2-5, with D possibly being TRBD2 (7 bases). V was shortened by 2 bases and J by 4 bases, with 14 bases between the two germline ends. CDR3 length equals 15 residues. Germline-derived CDR1 and CDR2 are SGHTA and FQGTGA. The CDR3 here is CASSLSGGQGETQYF. CDR3 coding DNA: TGTGCCAGCAGCTTATCGGGGGGCCAGGGAGAGACCCAGTACTTC.

Concerning this clone: This sample also contains other DNA sequences that code for the same CDR3. The chain joins TRBV7-9 to TRBJ1-5; 9 nucleotides agree with TRBD1. Germline trimming cut 4 bases from V and 4 bases from J; bases unmatched to any gene: 2. CDR1 is SEHNR and CDR2 is FQNEAQ in the germline V gene (reference sequence). CDR3 length equals 14 residues. CDR3 amino acids: CASSSGQGNQPQHF. The CDR3 DNA is TGTGCCAGCAGCTCTGGACAGGGGAATCAGCCCCAGCATTTT. The entire variable domain, with the rest obtained from reference TRBV7-9 and TRBJ1-5, is as follows: DTGVSQNPRHKITKRGQNVTFRCDPISEHNRLYWYRQTLGQGPEFLTYFQNEAQLEKSRLLSDRFSAERPKGSFSTLEIQRTEQGDSAMYLCASSSGQGNQPQHFGDGTRLSIL.

V gene TRBV5-4 combines with J gene TRBJ2-7, with 14 bases lining up with TRBD2. J was trimmed by 6 bases and V by 4 bases; bases with no gene match: 6. The CDR3 covers 15 residues. CDR1 SGHNT and CDR2 YYREEE come from the germline V gene (reference sequence). The DNA of the CDR3 is TGTGCCAGCAGCCCGACTAGCGGGAGGGAAGGCGAGCAGTACTTC. It specifies CASSPTSGREGEQYF.

V is TRBV18 and J is TRBJ2-1, with D tentatively TRBD1 (5 bases). V was clipped by 3 bases and J by 10 bases, with 13 bases between them. Germline-derived CDR1 and CDR2 are KGHSH and LQKENI. The CDR3 has 13 residues. As DNA, the CDR3 is TGTGCCAGCTCACCTTTCAGGGATCAAGAGCAGTTCTTC. It codes for CASSPFRDQEQFF.

The V gene is TRBV2, the J gene TRBJ2-7; D possibly corresponds to TRBD1 (6 bases). Trimming pared 4 bases from V and 2 bases from J, leaving 15 bases between. Germline CDR1 and CDR2: SNHLY and FYNNEI. This CDR3 has 15 residues. CDR3 protein: CASSARTATPYEQYF. The CDR3 DNA reads TGTGCCAGCAGTGCCAGGACAGCTACCCCCTACGAGCAGTACTTC. Full variable domain (missing parts from reference TRBV2 and TRBJ2-7): EPEVTQTPSHQVTQMGQEVILRCVPISNHLYFYWYRQILGQKVEFLVSFYNNEISEKSEIFDDQFSVERPDGSNFTLKIRSTKLEDSAMYFCASSARTATPYEQYFGPGTRLTVT.

J is TRBJ1-4 and V is TRBV13; 8 nucleotides line up with TRBD1. After removal of 5 bases from V and 4 bases from J, the junction contained 9 bases not matched to a gene. From germline, CDR1 is PRHDT and CDR2 FYEKMQ (reference sequence). The CDR3 loop spans 16 amino acids. CDR3: CASSDTPGQDNEKLFF. Here the CDR3 DNA reads TGTGCCAGCAGCGACACACCGGGACAGGATAATGAAAAACTGTTTTTT.

The J gene is TRBJ1-1, the V gene TRBV11-3; D might be TRBD1 (5 bases). Deletions cut 1 base from V and 3 bases from J, with 18 bases between. Per germline, CDR1 SGHNT and CDR2 YENEEA. This CDR3 has 17 residues. The CDR3, as DNA: TGTGCCAGCAGCTTAGCGGGCAGGGTTAGGATTGACACTGAAGCTTTCTTT. Translated, it gives CASSLAGRVRIDTEAFF. Together with reference TRBV11-3 and TRBJ1-1, the CDR3 gives the full variable domain: EAGVVQSPRYKIIEKKQPVAFWCNPISGHNTLYWYLQNLGQGPELLIRYENEEAVDDSQLPKDRFSAERLKGVDSTLKIQPAELGDSAVYLCASSLAGRVRIDTEAFFGQGTRLTVV.

V is TRBV2 and J is TRBJ2-1; 11 nucleotides agree with TRBD2. Germline loops: CDR1 SNHLY, CDR2 FYNNEI. Losses at the gene ends were 3 bases for V and 8 bases for J; bases not matched to a gene: 6. CDR3 length: 15 amino acids. The CDR3: CASSDLAGGGDEQFF. CDR3 DNA sequence: TGTGCCAGCAGTGATCTAGCGGGGGGCGGGGATGAGCAGTTCTTC. The whole variable domain, remainder taken from reference TRBV2 and TRBJ2-1, is EPEVTQTPSHQVTQMGQEVILRCVPISNHLYFYWYRQILGQKVEFLVSFYNNEISEKSEIFDDQFSVERPDGSNFTLKIRSTKLEDSAMYFCASSDLAGGGDEQFFGPGTRLTVL.

This chain links TRBV4-1 with TRBJ2-7; no clear D gene. V was cut by 6 bases and J by 1 base, with 13 bases left in between. Looked up from germline, CDR1 is MGHRA and CDR2 is YSYEKL. The CDR3 spans 14 residues. CDR3 coding DNA: TGCGCCAGCAGACTGAGTCTAATTTCCTACGAGCAGTACTTC. Protein sequence: CASRLSLISYEQYF.

V and J are TRBV9 and TRBJ1-1, with 8 bases aligning to TRBD1. Germline assignment: CDR1 SGDLS and CDR2 YYNGEE. V trimming: 0 bases; J trimming: 0 bases; junction bases outside the gene matches: 7. The CDR3 is made up of 17 amino acids. DNA for the CDR3: TGTGCCAGCAGCGTAGAGGAACAGGGGGTGGTGAACACTGAAGCTTTCTTT. Protein: CASSVEEQGVVNTEAFF.